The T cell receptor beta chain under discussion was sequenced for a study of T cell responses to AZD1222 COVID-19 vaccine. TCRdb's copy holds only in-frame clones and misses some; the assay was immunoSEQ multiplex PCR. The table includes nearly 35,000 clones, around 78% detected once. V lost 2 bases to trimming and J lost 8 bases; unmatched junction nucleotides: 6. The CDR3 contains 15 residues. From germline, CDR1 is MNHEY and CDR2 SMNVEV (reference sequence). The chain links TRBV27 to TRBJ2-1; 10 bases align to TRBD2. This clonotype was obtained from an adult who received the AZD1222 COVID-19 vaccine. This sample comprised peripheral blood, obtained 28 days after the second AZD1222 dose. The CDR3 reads CASSLTSGKWDEQFF. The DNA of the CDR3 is TGTGCCAGCAGTTTAACTAGCGGGAAGTGGGATGAGCAGTTCTTC.